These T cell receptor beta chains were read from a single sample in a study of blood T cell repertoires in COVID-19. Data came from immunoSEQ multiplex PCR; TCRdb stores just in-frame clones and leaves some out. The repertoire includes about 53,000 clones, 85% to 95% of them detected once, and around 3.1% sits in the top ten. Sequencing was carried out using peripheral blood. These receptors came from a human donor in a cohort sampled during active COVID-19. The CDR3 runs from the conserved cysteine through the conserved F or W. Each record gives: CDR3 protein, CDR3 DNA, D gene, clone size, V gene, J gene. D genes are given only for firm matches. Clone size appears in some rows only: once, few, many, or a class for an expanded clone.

CASSLGTLGFRNEKLFF	TGTGCCAGCAGCCTCGGGACACTAGGGTTTCGGAATGAAAAACTGTTTTTT	.	.	TRBV2	TRBJ1-4
CASSLGRLASEQYF	TGTGCCAGCAGCTTAGGACGACTAGCATCCGAGCAGTACTTC	TRBD2	.	TRBV7-8	TRBJ2-7
CASGATGLGDGYTF	TGTGCTAGTGGCGCAACCGGCTTGGGAGATGGCTACACCTTC	.	.	TRBV12-5	TRBJ1-2
CAWSTAGQAFF	TGTGCCTGGAGTACTGCGGGCCAGGCTTTCTTT	.	once	TRBV30	TRBJ1-1
CASSWGTGVGDTQYF	TGTGCCAGCAGCTGGGGGACAGGGGTTGGAGATACGCAGTATTTT	TRBD1	.	TRBV7-6	TRBJ2-3
CASSSGLAGGSGELFF	TGTGCCAGCAGTTCGGGACTAGCGGGAGGGTCCGGGGAGCTGTTTTTT	TRBD2	.	TRBV28	TRBJ2-2
CASSLAGTANTGELFF	TGCGCCAGCAGCTTGGCCGGGACAGCGAACACCGGGGAGCTGTTTTTT	TRBD1	.	TRBV5-1	TRBJ2-2
CASSQTTGDTEAFF	TGTGCCAGCAGCCAAACTACGGGGGACACTGAAGCTTTCTTT	.	.	TRBV3-1/TRBV3-2	TRBJ1-1
CASSQEGRGMSGELFF	TGCGCCAGCAGCCAAGAAGGTAGAGGGATGAGCGGGGAGCTGTTTTTT	.	.	TRBV4-3	TRBJ2-2
CASSLGGWDTEAFF	TGTGCCAGCAGTTTAGGGGGCTGGGACACTGAAGCTTTCTTT	.	.	TRBV28	TRBJ1-1
CASSTTSSTGEQFF	TGTGCCAGCAGCACGACTAGCAGCACAGGTGAGCAGTTCTTC	TRBD2	.	TRBV7-9	TRBJ2-1
CASSLQGVTEAFF	TGCGCCAGCAGCTTGCAGGGGGTCACTGAAGCTTTCTTT	TRBD1	.	TRBV5-1	TRBJ1-1
CASSSGLLSGNGYTF	TGCGCCAGCAGCTCGGGACTGCTAAGTGGCAATGGCTACACCTTC	.	.	TRBV5-1	TRBJ1-2
CASSGADELTDTQYF	TGTGCCAGCAGCGGGGCAGACGAACTTACAGATACGCAGTATTTT	.	once	TRBV7-3	TRBJ2-3
CACSPSGSTDTQYF	TGTGCCTGTTCCCCTAGCGGGTCCACAGATACGCAGTATTTT	TRBD2	.	TRBV30	TRBJ2-3
CATSDRGSDTQYF	TGTGCCACCAGTGACAGGGGGAGTGATACGCAGTATTTT	TRBD1	once	TRBV24-1	TRBJ2-3
CASSIGPPTGAYATNEKLFF	TGTGCCAGTAGTATAGGCCCCCCGACAGGGGCGTATGCAACTAATGAAAAACTGTTTTTT	TRBD1	.	TRBV19	TRBJ1-4
CASSLSGGTTDTQYF	TGTGCCAGCAGCTTGTCGGGCGGGACCACAGATACGCAGTATTTT	.	.	TRBV5-8	TRBJ2-3
CASSLSIPEAFF	TGTGCCAGCAGTTTATCCATCCCTGAAGCTTTCTTT	.	.	TRBV12-3/TRBV12-4	TRBJ1-1
CAWHPGMNTEAFF	TGTGCCTGGCATCCGGGGATGAACACTGAAGCTTTCTTT	.	.	TRBV30	TRBJ1-1
CASSSPGGGSYEQYF	TGTGCCAGCAGTTCTCCAGGGGGCGGCTCCTACGAGCAGTACTTC	TRBD1	once	TRBV2	TRBJ2-7
CASSLEPRDEQFF	TGTGCCAGCAGCTTAGAGCCGCGGGATGAGCAGTTCTTC	.	.	TRBV7-2	TRBJ2-1
CASSVASGSGSDTQYF	TGTGCCAGCAGCGTAGCTAGCGGGAGCGGGTCAGATACGCAGTATTTT	TRBD2	.	TRBV9	TRBJ2-3
CAISEGQGFTEAFF	TGTGCCATCAGTGAGGGGCAGGGATTCACTGAAGCTTTCTTT	.	.	TRBV10-3	TRBJ1-1
CATSDARNANYEQYF	TGTGCCACCAGTGATGCGCGCAACGCGAACTACGAGCAGTACTTC	.	.	TRBV24-1	TRBJ2-7
CASSFPPGQGVGEQYF	TGTGCCAGCAGCTTCCCTCCGGGACAGGGTGTGGGAGAGCAGTACTTC	TRBD1	.	TRBV5-4	TRBJ2-7
CASSQDWSGSYGYTF	TGTGCCAGCAGCCAAGATTGGTCAGGGTCATATGGCTACACCTTC	.	.	TRBV3-1/TRBV3-2	TRBJ1-2
CASSGRGKETQYF	TGTGCCAGCAGCGGGAGGGGGAAAGAGACCCAGTACTTC	.	.	TRBV7-9	TRBJ2-5
CASSYSRDNYEQYF	TGTGCCAGCAGTTACTCGAGGGATAACTACGAGCAGTACTTC	.	.	TRBV6-5	TRBJ2-7
CASSPTGVGETQYF	TGTGCCAGCAGCCCGACAGGGGTTGGGGAGACCCAGTACTTC	TRBD1	.	TRBV9	TRBJ2-5
CASSPTRTSGGFDEQFF	TGTGCCAGTAGTCCGACCCGGACTAGCGGGGGGTTCGATGAGCAGTTCTTC	TRBD2	few	TRBV19	TRBJ2-1
CASSVGGQGPYEQYF	TGTGCCAGCAGCGTAGGGGGACAGGGGCCGTACGAGCAGTACTTC	TRBD1	once	TRBV9	TRBJ2-7
CASRTLEEGARYEQYF	TGTGCCAGCAGGACCCTTGAGGAAGGGGCAAGGTACGAGCAGTACTTC	.	.	TRBV27	TRBJ2-7
CASSLAGRELFF	TGTGCCAGCAGCTTGGCCGGTAGGGAGCTGTTTTTT	.	.	TRBV5-4	TRBJ2-2
CAISDELASPDTQYF	TGTGCCATCAGTGACGAACTGGCTAGCCCAGATACGCAGTATTTT	.	.	TRBV10-3	TRBJ2-3
CASSLAPPNYGYTF	TGTGCCAGCAGTTTGGCACCGCCTAACTATGGCTACACCTTC	.	few	TRBV6-6	TRBJ1-2
CASTTASDDTDTQYF	TGTGCCAGCACCACGGCTAGCGACGACACAGATACGCAGTATTTT	.	.	TRBV2	TRBJ2-3
CASSEEGNQPQHF	TGTGCCAGCAGCGAGGAAGGTAATCAGCCCCAGCATTTT	.	.	TRBV5-6	TRBJ1-5
CSVEATSGEEETQYF	TGCAGCGTTGAGGCGACTAGCGGGGAGGAAGAGACCCAGTACTTC	TRBD2	.	TRBV29-1	TRBJ2-5
CASRYRSTPTPYGYTF	TGTGCCAGCCGTTACCGGTCGACTCCCACTCCCTATGGCTACACCTTC	.	.	TRBV28	TRBJ1-2
CAWSVLPETEAFF	TGTGCCTGGAGTGTACTGCCGGAGACTGAAGCTTTCTTT	.	.	TRBV30	TRBJ1-1
CASSLSGGEQFF	TGTGCCAGCAGCTTATCCGGAGGTGAGCAGTTCTTC	.	.	TRBV7-9	TRBJ2-1
CASSQAGEGNQKEKLFF	TGTGCCAGCAGCCAAGCTGGCGAGGGAAATCAGAAAGAAAAACTGTTTTTT	.	.	TRBV3-1/TRBV3-2	TRBJ1-4
CATSGMRDSGANVLTF	TGTGCCACCAGTGGCATGAGGGACTCTGGGGCCAACGTCCTGACTTTC	.	once	TRBV24-1	TRBJ2-6
CASSSTGAEEKLFF	TGTGCCAGCTCCTCGACAGGGGCGGAAGAAAAACTGTTTTTT	TRBD1	.	TRBV18	TRBJ1-4
CSASRRDPYQETQYF	TGCAGTGCTAGTCGGCGGGACCCGTACCAAGAGACCCAGTACTTC	.	.	TRBV20-1	TRBJ2-5
CASSVTGYQETQYF	TGTGCCAGCAGCGTGACGGGGTACCAAGAGACCCAGTACTTC	.	.	TRBV27	TRBJ2-5